Following are 21 T cell receptor beta chains from one sample sequenced in a study of PD-1 blockade in classical Hodgkin lymphoma. All patients experienced relapse after autologous stem cell transplantation, and brentuximab vedotin exposure was variable. Measured with immunoSEQ multiplex PCR; TCRdb has only the in-frame clones, and not every one. The data contain almost 85,000 clones, around 90% of them singletons. The sequences come from peripheral blood mononuclear cells (PBMCs), collected at baseline. Receptor source: a human donor with classical Hodgkin lymphoma.

The chain carries TRBV5-6 and TRBJ1-2, with D uncertain. Between the trimmed V and J ends, which lost 0 bases and 7 bases, there was a span of 10 bases. The germline CDR1 and CDR2 sequences are SGHDT and YYEEEE. The CDR3 extends over 13 amino acids. CDR3 in DNA: TGTGCCAGCAGCTTGGTTGGGTCTGGTGGCTACACCTTC. Its protein is CASSLVGSGGYTF. Supplemented by reference TRBV5-6 and TRBJ1-2, the full variable domain reads DAGVTQSPTHLIKTRGQQVTLRCSPKSGHDTVSWYQQALGQGPQFIFQYYEEEERQRGNFPDRFSGHQFPNYSSELNVNALLLGDSALYLCASSLVGSGGYTFGSGTRLTVV.

The rearrangement joins TRBV7-9 to TRBJ1-5; D gene ambiguous. V was shortened by 5 bases and J by 5 bases, with 16 bases between the two germline ends. From germline, CDR1 is SEHNR and CDR2 FQNEAQ (reference sequence). The CDR3 runs to 15 residues. The CDR3 region is CASSPVGGLHQPQHF. CDR3 in DNA: TGTGCCAGCAGCCCCGTAGGTGGGCTCCATCAGCCCCAGCATTTT.

The chain employs TRBV28 and TRBJ2-1; 8 bases match TRBD1. The CDR3 has 17 residues. V lost 6 bases to trimming and J lost 3 bases; unmatched junction nucleotides: 13. Germline-derived CDR1 and CDR2 are MDHEN and SYDVKM. CDR3 amino acids: CASSPPSGTGIYNEQFF. CDR3 sequence (DNA): TGTGCCAGCAGCCCGCCTTCCGGGACAGGCATCTACAATGAGCAGTTCTTC.

In this sample, this clone turned up a few times. This rearrangement joins TRBV27 to TRBJ2-1, with a tentative D call TRBD2 (5 bases). The CDR3 sequence is 13 residues long. Germline V lookup: CDR1 MNHEY, CDR2 SMNVEV (reference sequence). V lost 0 bases and J 7 bases, leaving 7 bases between the germline ends. The CDR3 DNA reads as TGTGCCAGCAGTTTATCCGGGATAAATGAGCAGTTCTTC. This encodes CASSLSGINEQFF.

This clone was counted many times. The V and J genes are TRBV25-1 and TRBJ1-3; D may be TRBD1 (5 bases). CDR1 is MGHDK, CDR2 SYGVNS, per germline. Trimming pared 2 bases from V and 3 bases from J, leaving 14 bases between. The CDR3 length is 16 residues. CDR3 in amino acids: CASSEAGGRDGNTIYF. The CDR3 DNA follows: TGTGCCAGCAGTGAAGCTGGGGGGAGGGATGGAAACACCATATATTTT.

This clone was detected once. The chain joins TRBV6-5 to TRBJ1-4, with D unresolved. The CDR3 has 15 residues. Deletions cut 5 bases from V and 0 bases from J, with 10 bases between. CDR1 and CDR2 (germline): MNHEY, SVGAGI. CDR3 amino acids: CASSNFPSTNEKLFF. CDR3 nucleotides: TGTGCCAGCAGTAACTTCCCATCAACTAATGAAAAACTGTTTTTT.

The chain carries TRBV5-4 and TRBJ1-6, with a weak D call TRBD1 (5 bases). Germline CDR1 SGHNT, CDR2 YYREEE (reference sequence). The V and J ends lost 6 bases and 5 bases respectively, with 9 bases between them. There are 13 residues in the CDR3. CDR3 coding DNA: TGTGCCAGCACCGGGGCAGATAATTCACCCCTCCACTTT. This gives the protein CASTGADNSPLHF.

The chain employs TRBV27 and TRBJ1-6; 9 nucleotides line up with TRBD1. V gave up 6 bases and J gave up 10 bases; unmatched junction bases: 10. CDR1 and CDR2 from the germline V gene are MNHEY and SMNVEV (reference sequence). CDR3 length: 15 residues. CDR3 in DNA: TGTGCCAGCAGCCCCGCAGAGGGGACAGGGTCACCCCTCCACTTT. Its translation is CASSPAEGTGSPLHF.

The chain employs TRBV9 and TRBJ1-3, with unresolved D. V shed 0 bases and J shed 2 bases, with 9 bases lying between them. Germline V gene sequence: CDR1 SGDLS, CDR2 YYNGEE. CDR3 length: 15 residues. CDR3 in DNA: TGTGCCAGCAGCGTAGATGTAAGAGCTGGAAACACCATATATTTT. Translating gives CASSVDVRAGNTIYF.

V usage is TRBV19 and J usage is TRBJ1-1, with TRBD1 identical over 8 bases. The V gene's germline CDR1 is LNHDA and CDR2 SQIVND (reference sequence). The CDR3 has 14 residues. The junction had 14 bases not matched to a gene; V was cut back by 11 bases and J by 6 bases. In nucleotides, the CDR3 is TGTGCCGGCCGATCGGACAGGGTCATGGCTGAAGCTTTCTTT. As protein: CAGRSDRVMAEAFF.

The gene calls are TRBV4-3 and TRBJ2-7; 10 bases line up with TRBD1. Losses at the gene ends were 0 bases for V and 4 bases for J; bases not matched to a gene: 3. CDR3 length equals 15 residues. Germline-derived CDR1 and CDR2 are LGHNA and YSLEER. The CDR3 DNA reads TGCGCCAGCAGCCAAGAACTGGGACAGGGGTACGAGCAGTACTTC. This codes for CASSQELGQGYEQYF.

The chain couples TRBV27 to TRBJ2-5; 7 positions match TRBD1. The CDR3 length is 14 residues. Germline CDR1 and CDR2: MNHEY and SMNVEV (reference sequence). V shed 5 bases and J 3 bases; nucleotides not matched to a gene: 6. In nucleotides, the CDR3 is TGTGCCAGCAGTACTCGGGACAGCAAAGAGACCCAGTACTTC. Translated, it gives CASSTRDSKETQYF.

V gene TRBV28 combines with J gene TRBJ2-7, with D possibly TRBD2 on 5 matching bases. V was shortened by 5 bases and J by 4 bases, with 21 bases between the two germline ends. Germline V gene lookup returns CDR1 MDHEN and CDR2 SYDVKM. The CDR3 runs 16 residues. CDR3 in DNA: TGTGCCAGCAGTAACTTCCCGCAACTAGATGGTTACGAGCAGTACTTC. As protein: CASSNFPQLDGYEQYF.

The J gene is TRBJ1-4, the V gene TRBV18; D unclear. The CDR3 covers 15 residues. The germline V gene encodes CDR1 KGHSH and CDR2 LQKENI. V was trimmed by 3 bases and J by 4 bases, leaving 12 bases between them. The CDR3 protein is CASSPLLGNNEKLFF. As DNA, the CDR3 is TGTGCCAGCTCACCTCTCTTGGGGAATAATGAAAAACTGTTTTTT.

The chain carries TRBV19 and TRBJ1-1; D possibly corresponds to TRBD1 (6 bases). Trimming took off 5 bases at V and 1 base at J, with 14 bases between the two ends. The CDR3 spans 15 residues. Germline V gene lookup returns CDR1 LNHDA and CDR2 SQIVND (reference sequence). CDR3 in amino acids: CASSSRLGGNTEAFF. The DNA of the CDR3 is TGTGCCAGTAGTTCCCGCTTAGGGGGGAACACTGAAGCTTTCTTT.

V is TRBV18 and J is TRBJ1-4, with TRBD1 matching 11 bases. The V gene end was trimmed by 2 bases and the J gene end by 10 bases; junction bases not matched to a gene: 24. The CDR3 is 21 residues long. Germline V gives CDR1 KGHSH, CDR2 LQKENI. The CDR3 DNA reads TGTGCCAGCTCACCAAACTCTTCACTCCGTACCGGACAGGGGGCTATGGGAAAACTGTTTTTT. The encoded protein is CASSPNSSLRTGQGAMGKLFF.

This clone was seen many times. In DNA form, the CDR3 reads TGTGCCAGCAGCCCCGACAGGGGGTGGAACACTGAAGCTTTCTTT. The encoded protein is CASSPDRGWNTEAFF. V usage is TRBV27 and J usage is TRBJ1-1; TRBD1 agrees at 9 bases. Losses at the gene ends were 6 bases for V and 1 base for J; bases not matched to a gene: 6. In germline, CDR1 is MNHEY, CDR2 SMNVEV (reference sequence). CDR3 length: 15 residues.

The chain carries TRBV11-2 and TRBJ2-3; D may be TRBD1 (7 bases). CDR3 size: 17 residues. Trimming took 4 bases from V and 3 from J, leaving 20 bases between them. Germline CDR1 is SGHAT and CDR2 is FQNNGV. The CDR3 protein is CASSSLGGGLQTDTQYF. CDR3 sequence (DNA): TGTGCCAGCAGCTCCTTAGGAGGGGGCCTTCAAACAGATACGCAGTATTTT.

This clone appeared once. The V gene is TRBV2, the J gene TRBJ1-1, with TRBD1 identical over 8 bases. Germline lookup yields CDR1 SNHLY and CDR2 FYNNEI. CDR3 size: 14 residues. With 7 bases clipped from V and 4 bases from J, the junction kept 8 bases outside the gene matches. CDR3 sequence (DNA): TGTGCCAGCACTCCGGACAGGGTCGGCACTGAAGCTTTCTTT. Protein: CASTPDRVGTEAFF.

In DNA form, the CDR3 reads TGTGCCAGCAGCTTAGGTGCTTCCTACGAGCAGTACTTC. Its translation: CASSLGASYEQYF. The gene calls are TRBV7-9 and TRBJ2-7; D unclear. The length of the CDR3 is 13 residues. Germline V lookup: CDR1 SEHNR, CDR2 FQNEAQ (reference sequence). Between the trimmed V and J ends, which lost 1 base and 1 base, there was a span of 5 bases.

There are a few counts of this clone. The chain is built from TRBV29-1 and TRBJ1-1; no clear D gene. Trimming removed 8 bases at V and 11 bases at J, with 21 bases between. The CDR3 covers 12 residues. Germline CDR1 reads SQVTM; CDR2 reads ANQGSEA. The CDR3 sequence: CSHSSDQRRAFF. CDR3 bases: TGCAGCCACTCGAGCGACCAACGGAGGGCTTTCTTT.